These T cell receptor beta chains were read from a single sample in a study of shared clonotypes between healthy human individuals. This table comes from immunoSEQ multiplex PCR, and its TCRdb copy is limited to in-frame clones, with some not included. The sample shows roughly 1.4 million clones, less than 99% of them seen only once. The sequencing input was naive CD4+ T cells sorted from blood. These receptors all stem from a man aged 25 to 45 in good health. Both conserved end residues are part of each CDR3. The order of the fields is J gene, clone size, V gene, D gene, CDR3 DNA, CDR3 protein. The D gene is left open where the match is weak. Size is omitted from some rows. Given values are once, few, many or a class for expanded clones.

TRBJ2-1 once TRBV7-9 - TGTGCCAGCAGTCTAAGAGACAATGAGCAGTTCTTC CASSLRDNEQFF
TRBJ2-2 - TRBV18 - TGTGCCAGCTCACCACAGGTGGCCAAGTTTCTCACCACCGGGGAGCTGTTTTTT CASSPQVAKFLTTGELFF
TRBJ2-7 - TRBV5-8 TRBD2 TGTGCCAGCAGCTTGACTAGCGGGAGCTCCTACGAGCAGTACTTC CASSLTSGSSYEQYF
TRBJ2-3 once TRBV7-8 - TGTGCCAGCAGCTTAACCGGGAGCACAGATACGCAGTATTTT CASSLTGSTDTQYF
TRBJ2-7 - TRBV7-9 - TGTGCCAGCACCCCTCATGAGGTCTCCTACGAGCAGTACTTC CASTPHEVSYEQYF
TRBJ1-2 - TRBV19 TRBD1 TGTGCCAGTAGTATAGATGGGACAGTCTGGGCTTATGGCTACACCTTC CASSIDGTVWAYGYTF
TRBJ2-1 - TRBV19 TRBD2 TGTGCCAGTAGTAAGTCTTCGGCGGGAGGGCCAGGTGATGAGCAGTTCTTC CASSKSSAGGPGDEQFF
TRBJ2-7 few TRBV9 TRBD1 TGTGCCAGCAGCCCGGGACAGGGGAGGTACGAGCAGTACTTC CASSPGQGRYEQYF
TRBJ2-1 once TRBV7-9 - TGTGCCAGCAGCTTAAGAAGGGTCGCGGGTTTCGATGAGCAGTTCTTC CASSLRRVAGFDEQFF
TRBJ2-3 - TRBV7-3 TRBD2 TGTGCCAGCAGCTTCGGACTAGGCACAGATACGCAGTATTTT CASSFGLGTDTQYF
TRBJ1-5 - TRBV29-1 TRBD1 TGCAGCCCAGACAGGGTGGGGAATCAGCCCCAGCATTTT CSPDRVGNQPQHF
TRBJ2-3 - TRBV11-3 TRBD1 TGTGCCAGCAGCCAATCGACAGGGTTCGGGACAGATACGCAGTATTTT CASSQSTGFGTDTQYF
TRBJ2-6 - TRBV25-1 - TGTGCCAGCAACCAAAACGACGGTTACTCTGGGGCCAACGTCCTGACTTTC CASNQNDGYSGANVLTF
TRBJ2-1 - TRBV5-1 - TGCGCCAGCAGCCCCGGACCTTCATTCTCCTACAATGAGCAGTTCTTC CASSPGPSFSYNEQFF
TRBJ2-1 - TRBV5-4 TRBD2 TGTGCCAGCAGCGGAGGACTAGCGGGAGGGCCGTTGGATGAGCAGTTCTTC CASSGGLAGGPLDEQFF
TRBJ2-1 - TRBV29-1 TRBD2 TGCAGCGTAGCCCCCCTGGGGGGCGGGAGGGCGGACAATGAGCAGTTCTTC CSVAPLGGGRADNEQFF
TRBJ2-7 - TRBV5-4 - TGTGCCAGCAGCTTAACACCCACCTCCTACGAGCAGTACTTC CASSLTPTSYEQYF
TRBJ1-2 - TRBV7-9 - TGTGCCAGCAGCTTACTTTCGGGGGGCTATGGCTACACCTTC CASSLLSGGYGYTF
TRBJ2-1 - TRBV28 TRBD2 TGTGCCAGCAGTTTTAGGAGCGGGAGCTCCTACAATGAGCAGTTCTTC CASSFRSGSSYNEQFF
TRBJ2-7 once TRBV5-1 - TGCGCCAGCAGTACGGGCCCCTACGAGCAGTACTTC CASSTGPYEQYF
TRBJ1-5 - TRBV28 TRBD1 TGTGCCAGCAGTCTCCCGGGACAGGGGTCAGGTCAGCCCCAGCATTTT CASSLPGQGSGQPQHF
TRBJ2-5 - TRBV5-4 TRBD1 TGTGCCAGCAGCTCGGGAAAGACAGGGGGAGGCCAAGAGACCCAGTACTTC CASSSGKTGGGQETQYF
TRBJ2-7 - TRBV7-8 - TGTGCCAGCAGCCGCGGACTGACCTACGAGCAGTACTTC CASSRGLTYEQYF
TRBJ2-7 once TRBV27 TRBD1 TGTGCCAGCAGTTTATGGGTGGACAGGGGGCAGTCCTACGAGCAGTACTTC CASSLWVDRGQSYEQYF
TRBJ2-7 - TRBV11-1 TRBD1 TGTGCCAGCAGCTTACAGTGGCAGGGGGACTACGAGCAGTACTTC CASSLQWQGDYEQYF
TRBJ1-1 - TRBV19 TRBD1 TGTGCCAGTAGTACTACAGGGGCCCAGAACACTGAAGCTTTCTTT CASSTTGAQNTEAFF
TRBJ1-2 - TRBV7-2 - TGTGCCAGCAGCTTAGCCCGACCGGGGCGAAGTGGCTACACCTTC CASSLARPGRSGYTF